This TCR beta chain was captured in a study of CD4 T cells in relation to SARS-CoV-2 and coronaviruses. Unmatched junction bases numbered 12, after V lost 3 bases and J lost 1 base. Looked up from germline, CDR1 is LGHDT and CDR2 is YNNKEL (reference sequence). The CDR3 extends over 18 amino acids. To note about this clone: Its specificity is not known.

CD4+ T cells from unexposed donors were obtained before the COVID-19 pandemic (2011-2018). CD4+ T cells were isolated from the cells after more than nine days of culture. The repertoire was sequenced with immunoSEQ multiplex PCR; TCRdb's copy has only in-frame clones and lacks some. Of around 31,000 clones in the sample, roughly 70% were seen once. The TCR sequence derives from a human donor in good health. The rearrangement links TRBV3-1 (or the pseudogene TRBV3-2) to TRBJ2-3, with TRBD2 matching over 8 bases. Sequenced sample: CD4+ T cells from PBMCs, cultured in vitro. CDR3 in DNA: TGTGCCAGCAGCCATAACAGTCGAGGAGCGGGGGGCACAGATACGCAGTATTTT. This gives the protein CASSHNSRGAGGTDTQYF.